These 22 T cell receptor beta chains came from one sample sequenced in a study of blood T cell repertoires in COVID-19. The method was immunoSEQ multiplex PCR; TCRdb's version includes in-frame clones alone and lacks a portion of them. The sample lists 100,000 or so clones; around 88% were seen once. Material for sequencing was peripheral blood. Receptors were obtained from a human donor in a cohort sampled during active COVID-19.

The CDR3 coding sequence is TGTGCCAGCAGCATAGACTCCGGCTCCTACAATGAGCAGTTCTTC. Protein product: CASSIDSGSYNEQFF. The chain carries TRBV5-4 and TRBJ2-1; D not resolved. Trimming cost V 4 bases and J 0 bases, with 11 bases left between them. This CDR3 region has 15 residues. Looked up from germline, CDR1 is SGHNT and CDR2 is YYREEE (reference sequence).

This clone came up once. V is TRBV11-1 and J is TRBJ2-5; tentatively, D is TRBD2 (7 bases). V gave up 5 bases and J gave up 5 bases, with 21 bases separating them. This CDR3 is built from 16 residues. Germline V CDR1 and CDR2: SGHAT, FQDESV (reference sequence). CDR3 DNA: TGTGCCAGCAGCCTAGGGCCGGGGGGCGAAGGGGAGACCCAGTACTTC. This sequence encodes CASSLGPGGEGETQYF.

The rearrangement uses TRBV30 and TRBJ1-2; no reliable D call. Per germline, CDR1 GTSNPN and CDR2 SVGIG (reference sequence). The V and J ends lost 8 bases and 8 bases respectively, with 15 bases between them. This CDR3 spans 11 amino acids. DNA of the CDR3: TGTGCCCGAGGAGCTCTGGAGGGCTACACCTTC. Amino acid sequence: CARGALEGYTF.

The chain links TRBV11-2 to TRBJ2-3; 7 bases are a match to TRBD2. The CDR3 loop spans 15 amino acids. J gave up 4 bases and V 2 bases, and 6 bases lay outside the gene matches. Germline CDR1 SGHAT, CDR2 FQNNGV. CDR3: CASSLPGLEADTQYF. The CDR3 DNA reads TGTGCCAGCAGCTTACCCGGACTAGAGGCAGATACGCAGTATTTT.

This chain links TRBV7-2 with TRBJ2-5, with 10 bases aligning to TRBD2. The CDR3 loop spans 16 amino acids. The J segment lost 5 bases and the V segment lost 7 bases, leaving 13 bases of the junction unmatched. Germline V CDR1 and CDR2: SGHTA, FQGNSA. The CDR3 here is CASTPQTSGIWETQYF. In nucleotides, the CDR3 is TGTGCCAGCACCCCGCAAACTAGCGGGATATGGGAGACCCAGTACTTC.

The chain combines TRBV6-2 or TRBV6-3 with TRBJ2-7; tentatively, D is TRBD2 (5 bases). Per germline, CDR1 MNHEY and CDR2 SVGEGT. Trimming left V 0 bases short and J 7 bases short, with 13 bases between. The CDR3 is 14 residues long. The CDR3 DNA reads TGTGCCAGCAGTTACTCCCGGGGTCCGGGTGAGCAGTACTTC. This gives the protein CASSYSRGPGEQYF.

V and J are TRBV2 and TRBJ2-7; 8 bases line up with TRBD2. Germline V CDR1 and CDR2: SNHLY, FYNNEI. J lost 4 bases, V lost 6 bases, and 8 bases had no gene match. The CDR3 extends over 14 amino acids. CDR3 amino acids: CASSAPGLVYEQYF. CDR3 coding DNA: TGTGCCAGCAGCGCCCCGGGACTAGTTTACGAGCAGTACTTC.

The chain has TRBV21-1 and TRBJ1-5; the D segment call TRBD1 is taken from the table without a DNA check. TRBV21-1 is reported as a pseudogene. There are 18 residues in the CDR3. Here the CDR3 DNA reads TGTGCCAGCAGCTCCCGGGACAGCGTATCCGGGAGCAATCAGCCCCAGCATTTT. Translating gives CASSSRDSVSGSNQPQHF.

The chain couples TRBV5-4 to TRBJ2-3, with 9 bases aligning to TRBD2. The CDR3 sequence is 17 residues long. The V and J ends lost 0 bases and 7 bases, in that order; junction bases with no gene match: 12. Germline V gene lookup returns CDR1 SGHNT and CDR2 YYREEE (reference sequence). The CDR3 nucleotides are TGTGCCAGCAGCTTGGTTCCGCGACTAGCGGCTGATAATACGCAGTATTTT. Translating it yields CASSLVPRLAADNTQYF.

The rearrangement joins TRBV7-2 to TRBJ1-2; a possible D gene is TRBD1 (6 bases). The V end lost 5 bases, the J end lost 6 bases, and 19 bases lay between the germline ends. The CDR3 has 15 amino acids. CDR1 and CDR2 (germline): SGHTA, FQGNSA. CDR3 sequence reads: CASSPRPNRDNGYTF. The CDR3 DNA follows: TGTGCCAGCAGCCCCCGACCCAACAGGGATAATGGCTACACCTTC.

The chain recombines TRBV6-6 with TRBJ2-2, with D maybe TRBD2 (5 bases). With 8 bases removed from V and 4 bases from J, the gap between germline ends came to 14 bases. Germline-derived CDR1 and CDR2 are MNHNY and SVGAGI (reference sequence). This CDR3 contains 14 residues. The CDR3 DNA reads TGTGCCAGCCGGAACGAAGCGGCCACCGGGGAGCTGTTTTTT. Its translation is CASRNEAATGELFF.

In its sample, this clone was seen a few times. This chain connects TRBV9 to TRBJ1-1; D is unresolved. Germline assignment: CDR1 SGDLS and CDR2 YYNGEE. Trimming removed 1 base from V and 5 bases from J, with 15 bases in between. The CDR3 length is 15 residues. The CDR3 sequence: CASSVIGRPGTEAFF. CDR3 in DNA: TGTGCCAGCAGCGTAATTGGCCGGCCCGGGACTGAAGCTTTCTTT.

The genes are TRBV4-1 and TRBJ2-7; 7 nucleotides agree with TRBD1. The CDR3 is 15 amino acids. Germline loops: CDR1 MGHRA, CDR2 YSYEKL. Trimming removed 0 bases from V and 2 bases from J; junction bases left unmatched: 4. CDR3 protein: CASSQDGQGAYEQYF. The CDR3 DNA follows: TGCGCCAGCAGCCAAGATGGGCAGGGGGCCTACGAGCAGTACTTC.

This chain links TRBV11-3 with TRBJ2-3; 8 bases align to TRBD1. The ends lost 6 bases at V and 0 bases at J; junction bases unmatched: 11. Germline-derived CDR1 and CDR2 are SGHNT and YENEEA. This CDR3 contains 17 residues. The DNA of the CDR3 is TGTGCCAGCAGTCCCGGACAGGGAATGACTAGCACAGATACGCAGTATTTT. This translates into CASSPGQGMTSTDTQYF.

The rearrangement uses TRBV5-4 and TRBJ2-2; TRBD2 matches 9 bases. The germline V gene has CDR1 SGHNT and CDR2 YYREEE (reference sequence). The CDR3 contains 14 residues. V gave up 7 bases and J gave up 5 bases; unmatched junction bases: 6. The CDR3 region is CASGGGRGTGELFF. The CDR3 DNA sequence: TGTGCCAGCGGAGGCGGGAGGGGGACCGGGGAGCTGTTTTTT.

The CDR3 DNA is TGTGCCAGCAGCTTGACAGGTCTCGGCTACACCTTC. Its translation is CASSLTGLGYTF. V gene TRBV7-2 combines with J gene TRBJ1-2, with D possibly TRBD1 on 6 matching bases. V gave up 3 bases and J gave up 8 bases, with 10 bases separating them. This CDR3 is built from 12 residues. From germline, CDR1 is SGHTA and CDR2 FQGNSA.

This chain uses TRBV6-6 with TRBJ2-5, with 7 positions matching TRBD2. Germline trimming cut 6 bases from V and 5 bases from J; bases unmatched to any gene: 9. Germline-derived CDR1 and CDR2 are MNHNY and SVGAGI (reference sequence). The CDR3 is made up of 14 amino acids. CDR3 nucleotides: TGTGCCAGCAGGAGTCCGGGGGGAGGGGAGACCCAGTACTTC. The encoded protein is CASRSPGGGETQYF.

The DNA of the CDR3 is TGTGCCACCAGCAGAACTACAGGGTTAGAGACCCAGTACTTC. This sequence encodes CATSRTTGLETQYF. The chain has TRBV15 and TRBJ2-5; tentatively, D is TRBD1 (6 bases). There are 14 residues in the CDR3. The V gene lost 2 bases and the J gene lost 4 bases, with 11 bases spanning the gap. CDR1 is LNHNV and CDR2 is YYDKDF in the germline V gene (reference sequence). The full variable domain, with the rest looked up from reference TRBV15 and TRBJ2-5, is DAMVIQNPRYQVTQFGKPVTLSCSQTLNHNVMYWYQQKSSQAPKLLFHYYDKDFNNEADTPDNFQSRRPNTSFCFLDIRSPGLGDTAMYLCATSRTTGLETQYFGPGTRLLVL.

This clone appeared once. CDR3 loop: CASSFGLGQVPEEQYF. CDR3 nucleotide sequence: TGTGCCAGCAGTTTCGGATTGGGACAGGTTCCTGAGGAGCAGTACTTC. The chain couples TRBV28 to TRBJ2-7, with 8 bases identical to TRBD1. The CDR3 length is 16 residues. The J segment lost 7 bases and the V segment lost 3 bases, leaving 14 bases of the junction unmatched. Looked up from germline, CDR1 is MDHEN and CDR2 is SYDVKM.

The chain uses TRBV18 and TRBJ1-1; the match to TRBD1 covers 7 bases. V shed 3 bases, J shed 1 base, and the junction held 5 bases outside the gene matches. Germline loops: CDR1 KGHSH, CDR2 LQKENI. The CDR3 is made up of 15 amino acids. The CDR3 spells CASSPETGTNTEAFF. In DNA, the CDR3 is TGTGCCAGCTCACCTGAGACAGGGACGAACACTGAAGCTTTCTTT.

The chain uses TRBV6-2 or TRBV6-3 and TRBJ2-4; tentatively, D is TRBD1 (6 bases). V was clipped by 6 bases and J by 8 bases, with 14 bases between them. CDR1 MNHEY and CDR2 SVGEGT come from the germline V gene. The CDR3 runs 13 residues. The CDR3 region has the DNA TGTGCCAGCAGCCTCAGGGGAGTTTACATTCAGTACTTC. Protein sequence: CASSLRGVYIQYF.

The chain uses TRBV5-1 and TRBJ2-1; 11 nucleotides agree with TRBD2. Germline V gene lookup returns CDR1 SGHRS and CDR2 YFSETQ. V dropped 4 bases and J dropped 7; count of bases not matched to a gene: 4. The CDR3 is 14 amino acids. The CDR3 region has the DNA TGCGCCAGCAGCACTCGGACTAGCGGGAATGAGCAGTTCTTC. Translated: CASSTRTSGNEQFF. The entire variable domain, with the rest obtained from reference TRBV5-1 and TRBJ2-1, is as follows: KAGVTQTPRYLIKTRGQQVTLSCSPISGHRSVSWYQQTPGQGLQFLFEYFSETQRNKGNFPGRFSGRQFSNSRSEMNVSTLELGDSALYLCASSTRTSGNEQFFGPGTRLTVL.